The T cell receptor (beta chain) described here comes from a study of blood T cells in healthy people across ages. Turning to the study itself: The capture of about one barcoded beta molecule per two T cells was achieved by template switching.

The CDR3 spans 14 residues. V lost 6 bases and J 8 bases, leaving 17 bases between the germline ends. The germline gives CDR1 MNHEY, CDR2 SVGAGI. This clonotype has more than one count but fewer than ten. Its cognate antigen is unknown. Study-wide points: Per-million-T-cell TCR beta diversity fell roughly linearly with age.

Together with a sample-barcoded 5' primer, a J-beta primer mix was included in a second PCR lasting roughly 6 to 12 cycles. A single record per CDR3 protein comes from TCRdb applying MiXCR to the 5' RACE reads. The table includes hundreds of thousands of distinct CDR3 sequences, under 35% detected once. The donors, healthy Caucasians from Russia, were aged roughly 6 to 95. This TCR was sampled from a woman aged 80 or over in good health. This chain links TRBV6-5 with TRBJ2-1; D might be TRBD1 (6 bases). Sequenced material: blood. The CDR3 is CASSRTGIRDEQFF. The CDR3 DNA sequence: TGTGCCAGCAGCCGTACAGGGATCCGCGATGAGCAGTTCTTC.